The 16 T cell receptor beta chains in this list originate from one sample, sequenced in a study of post-analysis software for immune sequencing data. Study observations and caveats: About 5 TRBV segments, including TRBV5-6, TRBV5-1 and TRBV20-1, were more frequent in patients than controls.

Presence of unique molecular identifiers characterized the TCR beta cDNA libraries. TCRdb re-analysed the PCR reads in MiXCR, keeping a single row per CDR3 protein. The data show hundreds of thousands of distinct CDR3 sequences, roughly 27% seen once. These receptors lack a known antigen. The sequenced sample consisted of blood. These receptors were collected from a girl between 10 and 17 years old with multiple sclerosis.

The gene calls are TRBV5-1 and TRBJ1-2; no firm D call. This CDR3 spans 15 amino acids. V was cut by 4 bases and J by 8 bases, with 21 bases left in between. Germline V lookup: CDR1 SGHRS, CDR2 YFSETQ. The CDR3 coding sequence is TGCGCCAGCAGCAGGGAAGCGGGGTATACGGCGGGCTACACCTTC. It encodes CASSREAGYTAGYTF.

This clonotype was observed a handful of times. The chain joins TRBV6-2 or TRBV6-3 to TRBJ2-4, with no clear D. The CDR3 is made up of 13 amino acids. Germline V lookup: CDR1 MNHEY, CDR2 SVGEGT. V was clipped by 5 bases and J by 4 bases, with 9 bases between them. CDR3 nucleotides: TGTGCCAGCAGTCGAGACACGAAAAACATTCAGTACTTC. It is translated as CASSRDTKNIQYF.

In this sample, this clonotype turned up a few times. The V call is TRBV12-3 or TRBV12-4, the J call TRBJ1-1; the D is unclear. This CDR3 has 12 residues. V dropped 6 bases and J dropped 11 bases, with 16 bases sitting between them. This chain's CDR3 is CASRTPKSWAFF. The CDR3, as DNA: TGTGCCAGCAGGACCCCGAAATCATGGGCTTTCTTT.

V gene TRBV5-1 combines with J gene TRBJ1-2; 10 bases map to TRBD1. Losses at the gene ends were 0 bases for V and 5 bases for J; bases not matched to a gene: 4. The CDR3 has 15 amino acids. Germline-derived CDR1 and CDR2 are SGHRS and YFSETQ. CDR3 protein: CASSLVGTGVYGYTF. The DNA for the CDR3 is TGCGCCAGCAGCTTGGTTGGGACAGGGGTATATGGCTACACCTTC.

About this clonotype itself: One end of the junction fails to match germline, which may point to a read error. This chain joins TRBV5-1 and TRBJ2-1; tentatively, D is TRBD2 (5 bases). This CDR3 has 17 residues. Germline CDR1 reads SGHRS; CDR2 reads YFSETQ. The CDR3 protein is CASSRRQAGYSYNVQFF. The CDR3 region has the DNA TGCGCCAGCAGCCGCAGGCAGGCGGGCTACTCCTACAATGTGCAGTTCTTC.

The rearrangement uses TRBV29-1 and TRBJ2-7; TRBD1 agrees at 10 bases. Germline V CDR1 and CDR2: SQVTM, ANQGSEA. This CDR3 has 13 residues. After removal of 5 bases from V and 5 bases from J, the junction contained 6 bases not matched to a gene. This CDR3 is CSVLGTGDHEQYF. Written as DNA, the CDR3 is TGCAGCGTTTTAGGGACAGGGGACCACGAGCAGTACTTC.

The chain couples TRBV20-1 to TRBJ2-1; 16 positions match TRBD2. Losses at the gene ends were 6 bases for V and 9 bases for J; bases not matched to a gene: 8. Germline values: CDR1 DFQATT, CDR2 SNEGSKA (reference sequence). The CDR3 sequence is 15 residues long. The CDR3 DNA reads as TGCAGTGCGTCGGGACTAGCGGGAGGGTCGGGTGAGCAGTTCTTC. This translates into CSASGLAGGSGEQFF.

The J gene is TRBJ1-5, the V gene TRBV4-1; D might be TRBD1 (5 bases). Germline V gene sequence: CDR1 MGHRA, CDR2 YSYEKL. The V end was cut by 0 bases, the J end by 4 bases, with 13 bases between. The CDR3 is 16 amino acids. CDR3 residues: CASSQDHGGRNQPQHF. Written as DNA, the CDR3 is TGCGCCAGCAGCCAAGATCACGGGGGAAGGAATCAGCCCCAGCATTTT.

This rearrangement joins TRBV12-3 or TRBV12-4 to TRBJ1-1; D unclear. The length of the CDR3 is 14 residues. Trimming took 3 bases from V and 0 from J, leaving 8 bases between them. CDR3 loop: CASSFAELNTEAFF. The CDR3 nucleotides are TGTGCCAGCAGTTTTGCAGAGCTGAACACTGAAGCTTTCTTT.

This chain uses TRBV5-6 with TRBJ1-2; TRBD1 is a possible D gene (5 bases). CDR1 and CDR2 from the germline V gene are SGHDT and YYEEEE. Trimming pared 0 bases from V and 5 bases from J, leaving 14 bases between. The length of the CDR3 is 15 residues. CDR3 bases: TGTGCCAGCAGCTTGGCCTCGGGACTGAAATATGGCTACACCTTC. Its translation is CASSLASGLKYGYTF.

J is TRBJ2-7 and V is TRBV27; 7 nucleotides line up with TRBD1. Germline V gene lookup returns CDR1 MNHEY and CDR2 SMNVEV (reference sequence). J was trimmed by 2 bases and V by 6 bases; bases with no gene match: 7. The CDR3 is made up of 14 amino acids. The CDR3 is CASSPTGSPYEQYF. CDR3 coding DNA: TGTGCCAGCAGCCCGACAGGGAGCCCCTACGAGCAGTACTTC.

V usage is TRBV7-9 and J usage is TRBJ1-2, with TRBD1 as a possible D gene (5 bases). Germline V gene sequence: CDR1 SEHNR, CDR2 FQNEAQ (reference sequence). The CDR3 is 14 residues long. The V end lost 5 bases, the J end lost 0 bases, and 10 bases lay between the germline ends. The CDR3 DNA sequence: TGTGCCAGCAGCGGATCGACAGCTAACTATGGCTACACCTTC. As protein: CASSGSTANYGYTF.

The gene calls are TRBV20-1 and TRBJ2-2; 14 positions agree with TRBD2. The junction had 4 bases not matched to a gene; V was cut back by 5 bases and J by 2 bases. Germline V gene lookup returns CDR1 DFQATT and CDR2 SNEGSKA (reference sequence). The CDR3 extends over 16 amino acids. In DNA form, the CDR3 reads TGCAGTGCTCGGACTAGCGGGGGGCTAAACACCGGGGAGCTGTTTTTT. Protein sequence: CSARTSGGLNTGELFF.

CDR3 coding DNA: TGTGCCAGCACCTGGACAGGGAGAGCAGATACGCAGTATTTT. This translates into CASTWTGRADTQYF. This chain links TRBV12-3 or TRBV12-4 with TRBJ2-3, with TRBD1 identical over 8 bases. The CDR3 loop spans 14 amino acids. V lost 7 bases, J lost 4 bases, and 7 bases stayed unmatched.

The chain carries TRBV5-1 and TRBJ2-3; a weak D match, TRBD2 (7 bases). The ends were cut back, 4 bases at V and 4 bases at J, with 16 bases in the middle. CDR1 is SGHRS, CDR2 YFSETQ, per germline. The CDR3 is made up of 15 amino acids. This CDR3 reads CASSMSGTSADTQYF. CDR3 DNA sequence: TGCGCCAGCAGCATGAGCGGGACAAGCGCAGATACGCAGTATTTT.

The V call is TRBV20-1, the J call TRBJ1-5, with D possibly TRBD1 on 6 matching bases. Looked up from germline, CDR1 is DFQATT and CDR2 is SNEGSKA (reference sequence). Trimming shortened V by 6 bases and J by 4 bases, and 22 bases separated the two germline ends. The CDR3 contains 16 residues. The CDR3 bases are TGCAGTGCAAAGGGGGTGGTGGGGGCCTGGAATCAGCCCCAGCATTTT. Residues: CSAKGVVGAWNQPQHF.